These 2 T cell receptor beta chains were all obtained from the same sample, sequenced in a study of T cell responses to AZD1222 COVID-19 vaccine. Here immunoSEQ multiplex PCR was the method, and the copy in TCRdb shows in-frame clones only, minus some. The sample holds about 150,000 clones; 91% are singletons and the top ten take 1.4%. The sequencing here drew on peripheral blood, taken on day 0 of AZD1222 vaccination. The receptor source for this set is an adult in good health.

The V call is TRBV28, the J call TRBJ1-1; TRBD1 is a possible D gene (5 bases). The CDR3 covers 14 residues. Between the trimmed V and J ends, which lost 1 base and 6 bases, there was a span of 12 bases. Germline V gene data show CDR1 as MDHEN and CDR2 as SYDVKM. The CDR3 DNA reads TGTGCCAGCAGTTTATATAAGGGGTTGGCTGAAGCTTTCTTT. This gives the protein CASSLYKGLAEAFF.

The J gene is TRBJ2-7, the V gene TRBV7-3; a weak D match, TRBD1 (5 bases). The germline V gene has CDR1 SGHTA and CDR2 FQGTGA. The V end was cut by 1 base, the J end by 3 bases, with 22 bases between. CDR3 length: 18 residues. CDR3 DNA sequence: TGTGCCAGCAGCTTAAACCCCTTATACAGGAGACACTTCTACGAGCAGTACTTC. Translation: CASSLNPLYRRHFYEQYF.